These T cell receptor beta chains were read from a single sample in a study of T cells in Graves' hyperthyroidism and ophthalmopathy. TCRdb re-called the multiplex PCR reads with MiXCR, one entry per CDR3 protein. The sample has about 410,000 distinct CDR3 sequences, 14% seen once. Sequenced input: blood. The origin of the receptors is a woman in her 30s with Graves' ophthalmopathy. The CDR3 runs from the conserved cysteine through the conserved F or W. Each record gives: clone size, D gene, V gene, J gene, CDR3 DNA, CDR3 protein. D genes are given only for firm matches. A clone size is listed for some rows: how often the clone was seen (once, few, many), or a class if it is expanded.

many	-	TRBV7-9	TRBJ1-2	TGTGCCACCCTCCCAACCTCCTATGGCTACACCTTC	CATLPTSYGYTF
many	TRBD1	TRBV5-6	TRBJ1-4	TGTGCCAGCAGCTATGGTCAGGGGGCTGCTAATGAAAAACTGTTTTTT	CASSYGQGAANEKLFF
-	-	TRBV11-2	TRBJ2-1	TGTGCCAGCAGCCCGACGGGGCGGAGGTACAATGAGCAGTTCTTC	CASSPTGRRYNEQFF
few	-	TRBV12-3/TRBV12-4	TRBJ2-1	TGTGCCAGCAGGAGTAGCGGCTCCTACAATGAGCAGTTCTTC	CASRSSGSYNEQFF
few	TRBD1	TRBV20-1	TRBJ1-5	TGCAGTGCAACCGGGACAGGGGGGCAGCCCCAGCATTTT	CSATGTGGQPQHF
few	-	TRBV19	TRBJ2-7	TGTGCCAGTAGTATGTCGGACATGACCTACGAGCAGTACTTC	CASSMSDMTYEQYF
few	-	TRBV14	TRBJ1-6	TGTGCCAGCAGCCTCCGGGACGGTTGGGGCTATAATTCACCCCTCCACTTT	CASSLRDGWGYNSPLHF
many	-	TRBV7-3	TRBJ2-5	TGTGCCAGCAGCCCCTCGGCGGCCCAAGAGACCCAGTACTTC	CASSPSAAQETQYF
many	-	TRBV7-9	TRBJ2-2	TGTGCCAGCAGCCCAAGAACGGCCACTAAAACCGGGGAGCTGTTTTTT	CASSPRTATKTGELFF
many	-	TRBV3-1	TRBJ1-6	TGTGCCAGCAGCAGGGCGGACAGAGTAAATTCACCCCTCCACTTT	CASSRADRVNSPLHF
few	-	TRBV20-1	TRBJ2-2	TGCAGTGCTAGTGCCGGGGAGCTGTTTTTT	CSASAGELFF